These 21 T cell receptor beta chains share one sample of origin, sequenced in a study of cytomegalovirus exposure and HLA in healthy donors. Amplification used 60 Vbeta primers and 13 Jbeta primers. The table came from immunoSEQ multiplex PCR; TCRdb's copy has only in-frame clones and leaves some out. Here the sample spans fewer than 200,000 clones, 80% being singletons. The specimen sequenced was PBMCs. Every receptor here comes from a man aged 18-30 years in good health and CMV-seropositive.

The count of this clone is one. V gene TRBV11-2 combines with J gene TRBJ1-5, with D possibly matching TRBD1 (5 bases). This CDR3 is built from 15 residues. In germline, CDR1 is SGHAT, CDR2 FQNNGV. V lost 0 bases, J lost 6 bases, and 12 bases lay in between. CDR3 DNA sequence: TGTGCCAGCAGCTTAGATCCCGGGGGTGGTCAGCCCCAGCATTTT. This translates into CASSLDPGGGQPQHF.

The rearrangement uses TRBV9 and TRBJ1-1; 9 nucleotides agree with TRBD1. The trim removed 4 bases at V and 5 bases at J, leaving 9 bases unmatched. CDR1 is SGDLS and CDR2 is YYNGEE in the germline V gene. CDR3 length: 15 residues. The CDR3 here is CASSPRQGGETEAFF. The DNA for the CDR3 is TGTGCCAGCAGCCCCCGACAGGGGGGGGAGACTGAAGCTTTCTTT.

The chain recombines TRBV9 with TRBJ2-7; D call uncertain. From germline, CDR1 is SGDLS and CDR2 YYNGEE. Deletions cut 3 bases from V and 1 base from J, with 2 bases between. CDR3 size: 11 residues. The DNA for the CDR3 is TGTGCCAGCAGCGCTTCCTACGAGCAGTACTTC. Amino acid sequence: CASSASYEQYF.

The chain employs TRBV5-1 and TRBJ2-1; the match to TRBD2 covers 7 bases. The V gene's germline CDR1 is SGHRS and CDR2 YFSETQ. With V trimmed by 4 bases and J by 7 bases, 17 bases remained unmatched. This CDR3 contains 17 residues. The chain's CDR3 is CASSPYQVGGMRNEQFF. In nucleotides, the CDR3 is TGCGCCAGCAGCCCGTACCAAGTGGGAGGGATGAGAAATGAGCAGTTCTTC. The whole variable domain, filled in from reference TRBV5-1 and TRBJ2-1, reads KAGVTQTPRYLIKTRGQQVTLSCSPISGHRSVSWYQQTPGQGLQFLFEYFSETQRNKGNFPGRFSGRQFSNSRSEMNVSTLELGDSALYLCASSPYQVGGMRNEQFFGPGTRLTVL.

This chain joins TRBV5-4 and TRBJ2-7; TRBD1 matches 8 bases. The CDR3 is 14 residues long. The V and J ends lost 0 bases and 3 bases, in that order; junction bases with no gene match: 2. Per the germline V gene, CDR1 is SGHNT and CDR2 is YYREEE (reference sequence). The DNA of the CDR3 is TGTGCCAGCAGCTTGGAACAGGGGGTCTACGAGCAGTACTTC. It specifies CASSLEQGVYEQYF.

This chain connects TRBV19 to TRBJ2-6; perhaps TRBD1 as D (6 bases). The V end was cut by 3 bases, the J end by 3 bases, with 12 bases between. The CDR3 loop spans 16 amino acids. Germline V gene data show CDR1 as LNHDA and CDR2 as SQIVND (reference sequence). The CDR3 DNA is TGTGCCAGTAGTATTTTGCCAGGGGATGGGGCCAACGTCCTGACTTTC. Translating it yields CASSILPGDGANVLTF.

As concerns this clone: A junction end diverges from the germline sequence, so it may reflect a read error. The V and J genes are TRBV7-9 and TRBJ2-4, with 9 nucleotides matching TRBD1. The CDR3 length is 14 residues. CDR1 is SEHNR, CDR2 FQNEAQ, per germline (reference sequence). CDR3: CASSFGQGTNSQYF. As DNA, the CDR3 is TGTGCCAGCAGCTTCGGACAGGGGACAAACAGTCAGTACTTC.

The chain combines TRBV5-4 with TRBJ2-7, with 7 bases aligning to TRBD1. The CDR3 loop spans 14 amino acids. V was pared by 0 bases and J by 1 base, with 1 base of the junction left unmatched. Germline V gives CDR1 SGHNT, CDR2 YYREEE (reference sequence). The DNA for the CDR3 is TGTGCCAGCAGCTTGGAACAGGGGTCCTACGAGCAGTACTTC. It codes for CASSLEQGSYEQYF.

V gene TRBV5-1 combines with J gene TRBJ2-5, with D perhaps TRBD2 (7 bases). The CDR3 has 17 residues. Trimming stripped 4 bases from V and 4 bases from J, with 23 bases between. Germline values: CDR1 SGHRS, CDR2 YFSETQ. The CDR3 here is CASSGRESVKGGETQYF. In nucleotides, the CDR3 is TGCGCCAGCAGCGGGAGGGAATCGGTAAAGGGGGGAGAGACCCAGTACTTC. Full variable domain (missing parts from reference TRBV5-1 and TRBJ2-5): KAGVTQTPRYLIKTRGQQVTLSCSPISGHRSVSWYQQTPGQGLQFLFEYFSETQRNKGNFPGRFSGRQFSNSRSEMNVSTLELGDSALYLCASSGRESVKGGETQYFGPGTRLLVL.

This clone occurred once. The rearrangement joins TRBV6-1 to TRBJ2-1; TRBD2 matches 7 bases. J was trimmed by 2 bases and V by 6 bases; bases with no gene match: 4. The CDR3 length is 14 residues. The V gene's germline CDR1 is MNHNS and CDR2 SASEGT. DNA for the CDR3: TGTGCCAGCAGGGCTAGCGGACCCTACAATGAGCAGTTCTTC. Translated, it gives CASRASGPYNEQFF.

This sequence joins TRBV19 and TRBJ2-2; a weak D match, TRBD1 (5 bases). Trimming pared 7 bases from V and 2 bases from J, leaving 14 bases between. From germline, CDR1 is LNHDA and CDR2 SQIVND (reference sequence). This CDR3 comprises 15 residues. This CDR3 reads CASTGIMVNTGELFF. CDR3 in DNA: TGTGCCAGTACAGGGATTATGGTTAACACCGGGGAGCTGTTTTTT.

The J gene is TRBJ1-2, the V gene TRBV4-3, with TRBD1 matching over 8 bases. The germline V gene has CDR1 LGHNA and CDR2 YSLEER. V was pared by 3 bases and J by 3 bases, with 6 bases of the junction left unmatched. The CDR3 spans 15 residues. The chain's CDR3 is CASSHVDRVDYGYTF. CDR3 coding DNA: TGCGCCAGCAGCCATGTGGACAGGGTGGACTATGGCTACACCTTC.

Here the CDR3 reads CASSFRQDNTEAFF. Here the CDR3 DNA reads TGCGCCAGCAGCTTTCGACAGGACAACACTGAAGCTTTCTTT. The rearrangement joins TRBV5-1 to TRBJ1-1; possibly TRBD1 for D (6 bases). Germline assignment: CDR1 SGHRS and CDR2 YFSETQ. V was cut by 2 bases and J by 2 bases, with 10 bases left in between. CDR3 length: 14 amino acids. The whole variable domain, remainder taken from reference TRBV5-1 and TRBJ1-1, is KAGVTQTPRYLIKTRGQQVTLSCSPISGHRSVSWYQQTPGQGLQFLFEYFSETQRNKGNFPGRFSGRQFSNSRSEMNVSTLELGDSALYLCASSFRQDNTEAFFGQGTRLTVV.

The chain has TRBV15 and TRBJ2-7; the D gene is possibly TRBD1 (6 bases). Germline lookup yields CDR1 LNHNV and CDR2 YYDKDF (reference sequence). The V end was cut by 5 bases, the J end by 7 bases, with 27 bases between. The CDR3 totals 17 residues. The CDR3 here is CATSPTSRTAIRAEQYF. Here the CDR3 DNA reads TGTGCCACCAGCCCGACTTCCAGGACAGCAATTCGGGCAGAGCAGTACTTC.

The rearrangement links TRBV7-2 to TRBJ1-2; no reliable D call. CDR1 and CDR2 from the germline V gene are SGHTA and FQGNSA. The CDR3 is 14 amino acids. The ends were cut back, 5 bases at V and 3 bases at J, with 13 bases in the middle. CDR3 sequence (DNA): TGTGCCAGCAGCCCGAACGACGACTACTATGGCTACACCTTC. This codes for CASSPNDDYYGYTF.

This clone has ten or more counts. The chain joins TRBV13 to TRBJ1-1; D is unclear. CDR1 is PRHDT and CDR2 is FYEKMQ in the germline V gene (reference sequence). There are 13 residues in the CDR3. V was pared by 0 bases and J by 7 bases, with 9 bases between. The CDR3 reads CASSLGSGGEAFF. CDR3 nucleotides: TGTGCCAGCAGCTTAGGGTCAGGAGGTGAAGCTTTCTTT.

This CDR3 reads CASSKTLAGSNTGELFF. DNA of the CDR3: TGCGCCAGCAGCAAAACCCTAGCGGGTTCGAACACCGGGGAGCTGTTTTTT. The chain employs TRBV5-1 and TRBJ2-2; TRBD2 matches 8 bases. The CDR3 sequence is 17 residues long. J gave up 0 bases and V 4 bases, and 8 bases lay outside the gene matches. CDR1 SGHRS and CDR2 YFSETQ come from the germline V gene.

The rearrangement links TRBV10-3 to TRBJ2-7, with 14 positions matching TRBD2. From germline, CDR1 is ENHRY and CDR2 SYGVKD. CDR3 length equals 13 residues. The ends lost 9 bases at V and 5 bases at J; junction bases unmatched: 3. The CDR3 sequence: CAIGTSGSNEQYF. The CDR3 bases are TGTGCCATAGGGACTAGCGGGAGTAACGAGCAGTACTTC.

The rearrangement joins TRBV19 to TRBJ2-7; TRBD2 might be the D (5 bases). Per the germline V gene, CDR1 is LNHDA and CDR2 is SQIVND (reference sequence). The V gene lost 0 bases and the J gene lost 5 bases, with 11 bases spanning the gap. The CDR3 loop spans 14 amino acids. DNA of the CDR3: TGTGCCAGTAGTATAGATGGAGACGGGGACGAGCAGTACTTC. Amino acids: CASSIDGDGDEQYF.

To note about this clone: Relative to the germline gene, one junction end is altered; a read error may explain this. The chain recombines TRBV7-9 with TRBJ1-5, with D possibly matching TRBD1 (6 bases). Looked up from germline, CDR1 is SEHNR and CDR2 is FQNEAQ (reference sequence). The CDR3 runs 14 residues. The chain's CDR3 is CASSVAGDWQPQHF. Here the CDR3 DNA reads TGTGCCAGCAGCGTAGCAGGGGACTGGCAGCCCCAGCATTTT.

The chain has TRBV19 and TRBJ1-5, with D perhaps matching TRBD1 (5 bases). The CDR3 has 13 residues. Germline values: CDR1 LNHDA, CDR2 SQIVND (reference sequence). V shed 7 bases and J shed 2 bases, with 9 bases lying between them. The CDR3 bases are TGTGCCAGTATCGGAGGGGGCAATCAGCCCCAGCATTTT. Translation: CASIGGGNQPQHF.